This is a list of T cell receptor beta chains from one sample in a study of blood T cell repertoires in COVID-19. This table comes from immunoSEQ multiplex PCR, and its TCRdb copy is limited to in-frame clones, with some not included. The profile covers under 350,000 clones, with 89% appearing a single time and less than 2% taken by the ten largest. The sequenced sample was peripheral blood. Receptor source: a woman aged 25 to 45 with COVID-19, enrolled during active disease. CDR3s include the opening cysteine and the closing phenylalanine or tryptophan. A D gene is named only where the DNA matches it firmly.

TRBD1 | TRBJ2-2 | TRBV2 | CANSDRGGTGELFF
NA | TRBJ1-5 | TRBV19 | CASRAGGGQPQHF
NA | TRBJ1-2 | TRBV27 | CASSLHQGSYGYTF
NA | TRBJ2-2 | TRBV5-6 | CASSLSGRYTGELFF
NA | TRBJ1-2 | TRBV5-1 | CASIQGGGDTAGYTF
NA | TRBJ1-4 | TRBV6-5 | CASSRRGEKLFF
TRBD1 | TRBJ1-1 | TRBV28 | CASRFGTGNEAFF
NA | TRBJ1-4 | TRBV6-2/TRBV6-3 | CASSTQGTTNEKLFF
NA | TRBJ2-5 | TRBV15 | CATSSATGYQETQYF
NA | TRBJ1-5 | TRBV19 | CASSIWDNSNQPQHF
NA | TRBJ2-1 | TRBV13 | CASSLDDSPYNEQFF
NA | TRBJ1-6 | TRBV28 | CASSLPGSPLHF
NA | TRBJ2-3 | TRBV7-9 | CASSLRSRGWTSTDTQYF
NA | TRBJ2-3 | TRBV5-5 | CASSFNVPITDTQYF
NA | TRBJ1-1 | TRBV18 | CASREHPNTEAFF
TRBD2 | TRBJ2-5 | TRBV2 | CASSRTSRETQYF
NA | TRBJ1-1 | TRBV28 | CAGRESVEAFF
NA | TRBJ2-1 | TRBV3-1/TRBV3-2 | CASSQGATDNEQFF
NA | TRBJ1-2 | TRBV5-5 | CASSLPRRGLNYGYTF
TRBD2 | TRBJ2-1 | TRBV24-1 | CATSDWRGNYNEQFF
NA | TRBJ2-1 | TRBV19 | CASSMGSRSYNEQFF
NA | TRBJ1-5 | TRBV6-1 | CASSELGGSNQPQHF
NA | TRBJ1-6 | TRBV7-8 | CASSPGEPGSYNSPLHF
NA | TRBJ2-5 | TRBV29-1 | CSIVGGGYETQYF
NA | TRBJ2-5 | TRBV10-3 | CAIRDSTQETQYF
TRBD1 | TRBJ1-5 | TRBV2 | CASSGTGIQPQHF
NA | TRBJ1-1 | TRBV30 | CAWGPRDTEAFF
TRBD2 | TRBJ2-7 | TRBV6-2/TRBV6-3 | CASIPSGGIYEQYF
TRBD2 | TRBJ2-1 | TRBV27 | CASGPGLAGSEQFF
TRBD2 | TRBJ2-1 | TRBV27 | CASSRGLAGGDEQFF
NA | TRBJ1-2 | TRBV19 | CASSPGGARVYGYTF
NA | TRBJ1-2 | TRBV5-4 | CASSEPNIYGYTF
TRBD2 | TRBJ2-3 | TRBV4-3 | CASSQAGLAADTQYF
NA | TRBJ2-4 | TRBV15 | CATAQGGIAKNIQYF
TRBD1 | TRBJ1-2 | TRBV18 | CASSPPSGGPVYGYTF
NA | TRBJ1-4 | TRBV19 | CASSPTRAGEKLFF
TRBD1 | TRBJ1-2 | TRBV13 | CASSPGTGGYGYTF
TRBD1 | TRBJ2-1 | TRBV7-9 | CASSFFREGQANEQFF
NA | TRBJ2-5 | TRBV12-3/TRBV12-4 | CASSFTDSAQYF
TRBD1 | TRBJ2-7 | TRBV7-8 | CASSFGDSSYEQYF
TRBD2 | TRBJ2-7 | TRBV11-3 | CASSSYLGGSVYEQYF
TRBD1 | TRBJ1-1 | TRBV7-9 | CASSFKGAKGTEAFF
TRBD1 | TRBJ2-3 | TRBV2 | CASSQNRGFTDTQYF
NA | TRBJ1-2 | TRBV7-2 | CASSLVWQNYGYTF
NA | TRBJ2-2 | TRBV28 | CASSLLAAGDTGELFF
NA | TRBJ1-3 | TRBV7-6 | CASSLASPLAGNTIYF
NA | TRBJ2-1 | TRBV18 | CATEAGVEQFF
TRBD2 | TRBJ2-5 | TRBV5-8 | CASSLGIAGGPETQYF
NA | TRBJ1-5 | TRBV9 | CASSVASDSRWDQPQHF
NA | TRBJ2-2 | TRBV30 | CAWSVGGHRELFF
NA | TRBJ1-1 | TRBV19 | CASSSLGTEAFF
NA | TRBJ1-1 | TRBV4-1 | CASRQPGGNTEAFF
NA | TRBJ1-1 | TRBV6-1 | CASSERWQGGEAFF
NA | TRBJ1-6 | TRBV11-2 | CASSLYREGVPLHF
NA | TRBJ2-3 | TRBV4-1 | CASSPNTDTQYF
TRBD2 | TRBJ2-2 | TRBV5-6 | CASSLGGSGVPRMFF
NA | TRBJ2-1 | TRBV6-5 | CASSPGDYNEQFF
NA | TRBJ1-2 | TRBV28 | CASHRSGLSVYGYTF
NA | TRBJ2-7 | TRBV14 | CASSQGRDYAYEQYF
NA | TRBJ2-1 | TRBV7-9 | CASRRGHNEQFF